This T cell receptor (beta chain) was captured by sequencing in a study of T cells in Graves' hyperthyroidism and ophthalmopathy. Study background: Before any treatment, at initial diagnosis, peripheral blood was collected. Findings and caveats of the study: Prediction of ophthalmopathy progression came a median around 6 months pre-onset. Blood shared most expanded thyroid clonotypes above 0.001.

V lost 6 bases to trimming and J lost 2 bases, with 11 bases between them. Germline assignment: CDR1 LGHDT and CDR2 YNNKEL (reference sequence). CDR3 length: 13 amino acids. Details on this clonotype: Its antigen is unidentified.

The investigators amplified TCR beta CDR3 regions from RNA transcripts. First-round RT-PCR with HTBI primers amplified the TCR CDR3 region. Each CDR3 protein is one row after TCRdb ran MiXCR on the multiplex PCR reads. The repertoire consists of about 130,000 distinct CDR3 sequences, with approximately 20% occurring once and the leading ten covering more than 60%. The specimen sequenced was blood. This receptor was identified in a woman aged 50 to 60 with Graves' hyperthyroidism that later progressed to Graves' ophthalmopathy. The rearrangement joins TRBV3-1 to TRBJ2-7; D unresolved. CDR3 sequence reads: CASSPGPAYEQYF. The DNA of the CDR3 is TGTGCCAGCAGTCCCGGGCCGGCCTACGAGCAGTACTTC.